This T cell receptor (beta chain) was captured by sequencing in a study of a mutant IDH1 vaccine in newly diagnosed glioma (dated by TCRdb to about 2021). A note on the overall study: Vaccination was initiated 4-6 weeks after radiotherapy alone, or concurrently with temozolomide cycles in the chemotherapy-containing groups. Visit V12 was the week-35 safety follow-up and visit V13 was the week-47 end of study. Of the 25 to 35 patients who were treated, around 62% were male and 37.5% were female, and the mean age was roughly 40 years. Before enrollment, patients had received standard therapy of radiotherapy alone, temozolomide alone, or radiochemotherapy with temozolomide; most received the combination. Peripheral blood samples were drawn at six visits, namely V03 (baseline), V05, V07, V10, V12 and V13. For exploratory analyses, 25 to 30 treated patients had longitudinal TCRB deep sequencing done wherever samples were available.

In the paper's terms, the time point label means: week 47, end of study. Each vaccine dose, consisting of 300 ug of a 20-mer mutant IDH1 peptide in Montanide, was administered subcutaneously with topical imiquimod. Eight vaccinations were administered to patients in weeks 1, 3, 5, 7, 11, 15, 19 and 23, corresponding to visits V03 through V10. Newly diagnosed WHO grade 3 or 4 IDH1-mutant astrocytomas showing loss of nuclear ATRX were present in the donors. The samples were drawn from NOA16, a multicentre, single-arm, open-label phase I trial in Germany that tested a mutant IDH1 peptide vaccine in humans for the first time. Genomic DNA for TCRB sequencing was isolated from EDTA blood with the DNeasy Blood and Tissue Kit. V ends up 0 bases short and J 0 bases short, with an unmatched junction base count of 11. The germline V gene provides CDR1 SGHRS and CDR2 YFSETQ. The CDR3 has 18 amino acids, counting the end cysteine and phenylalanine. CDR3 DNA is the only sequence kept; it has 54 bases, read in frame from the first base.

Of note for this clone: Its antigen target is currently unknown. Base qualities are not at hand, and no much larger clone is one base apart.

Results and caveats for the whole study, not just this receptor: Pseudoprogression appeared unrelated to alterations in the top peripheral T cell clonotypes detected by TCRB sequencing. Availability determined which PBMC samples were chosen for TCRB deep sequencing. It was noted by the authors that analyses of patient blood samples could not be reproduced owing to sample limitations. Immune responses induced by the vaccine were seen in around 93% of patients across multiple MHC alleles.

Receptor amplification or capture employed the immunoSEQ multiplex PCR assay. Rearranged TCR beta chain sequences were amplified using the hsTCRB Kit according to the manufacturer's protocol. An Illumina MiSeq was used to sequence the TCRB libraries. The authors' pipeline ran thus. The proprietary platform of the kit vendor was used for demultiplexing, trimming and gene mapping. The table was pulled from immuneACCESS by TCRdb, which kept in-frame rearrangements only. Such tables lose some clones; where checked, under half of the loss comes from unresolved V genes, and the rest has no known cause. V, J and clone size were drawn from that table, and D and trimming were deduced from the DNA. For this sample the table gives about 50,000 clones, of which approximately 80% were detected only once. Together, the top ten hold over 4.5% of the sample.

The sample in question was PBMCs, obtained from a glioma patient whose treatment included an IDH1 peptide vaccine. The chain uses TRBV5-1 and TRBJ1-1; 7 junctional bases match TRBD1. The sequence derives from a woman aged 40-49 years with glioma. Some clones in this sample may be carry-over from other donors' samples. For the CDR3, the sequence is CASSLASGQSILNTEAFF. The sequence in DNA is TGCGCCAGCAGCTTGGCCTCGGGACAGAGCATTTTGAACACTGAAGCTTTCTTT.